The text below deals with one T cell receptor beta chain. Authors' analysis steps: Amplification with reference gene primers provided the estimates of nucleated cell counts. Profiled with immunoSEQ multiplex PCR; TCRdb holds only in-frame clones, not every one. V and J calls and clone size are copied from that table; D and trimming were computed from the DNA. The sample shows 190,000 or so clones, 70% to 90% of them seen only once. Ages ranged from about 18 to 100 years, with residence in around 24 US areas. The CDR3 contains 18 residues. V lost 4 bases, J lost 4 bases, and 25 bases lay in between. Per germline, CDR1 SGHRS and CDR2 YFSETQ. The data derive from a study of blood T cell repertoires in COVID-19.

The material sequenced was PBMCs or T cells enriched from blood (not recorded which). The genes are TRBV5-1 and TRBJ2-3, with D maybe TRBD2 (7 bases). This TCR derives from a man aged 30-40 years who had recovered from COVID-19. CDR3 nucleotides: TGCGCCAGCAGCCCGTGGGACAAGGGGGGAGGGTTCCCAGATACGCAGTATTTT. Translating gives CASSPWDKGGGFPDTQYF.